Detailed here is one T cell receptor (beta chain). One junction end disagrees with the germline gene, perhaps due to a read error. Germline values: CDR1 SEHNR, CDR2 FQNEAQ (reference sequence). The CDR3 contains 13 residues. Authors' analysis steps: It was from reference gene primer amplification that nucleated cell counts were estimated. Assay: immunoSEQ multiplex PCR; the TCRdb copy retains only in-frame clones and omits some. V, J and clone size are taken as reported in that table, and D and trimming were inferred from the DNA itself. This sample has some 260,000 clones, with 88% found just once. The data were obtained in a study of blood T cell repertoires in COVID-19. Across the whole study: Acute and convalescent COVID-19 samples came from the United States, Italy and Spain. T cells, B-cell-depleted T cells, or PBMCs provided the cDNA or gDNA that served as material.

The chain is built from TRBV7-9 and TRBJ1-2, with D hard to call. This receptor was obtained from a woman between 25 and 40 years old with acute or convalescent COVID-19. Sequenced input: peripheral blood. In nucleotides, the CDR3 is TGTGCCAGCAGCTCCGGGCAGTACGAGGCCGGGGTCTTC. Translating gives CASSSGQYEAGVF.